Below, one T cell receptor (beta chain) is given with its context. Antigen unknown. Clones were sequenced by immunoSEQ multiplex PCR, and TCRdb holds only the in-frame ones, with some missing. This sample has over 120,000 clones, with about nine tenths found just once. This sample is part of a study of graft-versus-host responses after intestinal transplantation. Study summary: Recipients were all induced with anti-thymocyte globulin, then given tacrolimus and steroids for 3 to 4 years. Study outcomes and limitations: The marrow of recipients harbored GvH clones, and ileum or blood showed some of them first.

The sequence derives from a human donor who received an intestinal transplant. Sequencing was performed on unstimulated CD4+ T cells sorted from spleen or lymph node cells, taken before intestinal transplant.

In DNA form, the CDR3 reads TGCGCCAGCAGCTTGGACGGGAGCGCCTACAATGAGCAGTTCTTC. It translates to CASSLDGSAYNEQFF. The chain combines TRBV5-1 with TRBJ2-1; D may be TRBD2 (6 bases). The germline V gene has CDR1 SGHRS and CDR2 YFSETQ. This CDR3 has 15 residues. Trimming took off 0 bases at V and 2 bases at J, with 9 bases between the two ends.